The 32 T cell receptor beta chains below were found in one sample sequenced in a study of T cells in Graves' hyperthyroidism and ophthalmopathy. TCR beta CDR3 regions were amplified from RNA transcripts. A set of HTBI primers served as the primers for a first-round RT-PCR of the TCR CDR3. A single record per CDR3 protein comes from TCRdb applying MiXCR to the multiplex PCR reads. Among around 350,000 distinct CDR3 sequences listed, roughly 15% were seen once. Input material: blood. These receptors were obtained from a woman aged 55-70 years with Graves' ophthalmopathy.

This clonotype appeared a few times. The chain links TRBV9 to TRBJ2-2; D may be TRBD2 (6 bases). This CDR3 spans 16 amino acids. Germline CDR1 and CDR2: SGDLS and YYNGEE. Trimming removed 0 bases from V and 1 base from J, with 10 bases in between. The chain's CDR3 is CASSVVSSENTGELFF. The CDR3, as DNA: TGTGCCAGCAGCGTAGTTTCTAGCGAGAACACCGGGGAGCTGTTTTTT.

This clonotype came up a few times. The chain joins TRBV6-1 to TRBJ2-2; D remains ambiguous. This CDR3 has 14 amino acids. Trimming took 3 bases from V and 2 from J, leaving 7 bases between them. Germline V gene sequence: CDR1 MNHNS, CDR2 SASEGT. The CDR3 reads CASSESYNTGELFF. CDR3 coding DNA: TGTGCCAGCAGTGAGAGCTATAACACCGGGGAGCTGTTTTTT.

This clonotype appeared a few times. V usage is TRBV19 and J usage is TRBJ1-6, with unresolved D. This CDR3 has 15 amino acids. V was shortened by 5 bases and J by 6 bases, with 14 bases between the two germline ends. From germline, CDR1 is LNHDA and CDR2 SQIVND (reference sequence). For the CDR3, the DNA is TGTGCCAGTAGTCCACGGTCAAATCCTAATTCACCCCTCCACTTT. Its protein product is CASSPRSNPNSPLHF. Together with reference TRBV19 and TRBJ1-6, the CDR3 gives the full variable domain: DGGITQSPKYLFRKEGQNVTLSCEQNLNHDAMYWYRQDPGQGLRLIYYSQIVNDFQKGDIAEGYSVSREKKESFPLTVTSAQKNPTAFYLCASSPRSNPNSPLHFGNGTRLTVT.

This clonotype was picked up many times. The V call is TRBV6-1, the J call TRBJ1-5, with D uncertain. The CDR3 spans 14 residues. CDR1 is MNHNS and CDR2 is SASEGT in the germline V gene. V lost 4 bases to trimming and J lost 0 bases, with 7 bases between them. The CDR3 region is CASSADGSNQPQHF. The CDR3 DNA follows: TGTGCCAGCAGTGCCGACGGTAGCAATCAGCCCCAGCATTTT.

As to this clonotype: An end of the junction does not agree with germline; a read error may underlie this. The gene calls are TRBV5-1 and TRBJ1-6; maybe TRBD1 (5 bases). Germline CDR1 is SGHRS and CDR2 is YFSETQ. CDR3 length: 16 amino acids. In DNA, the CDR3 is TGTGCCAGCAGCCTCTACCGGGGGGGAGCAAACTCACCCCTCCACTTT. Translated, it gives CASSLYRGGANSPLHF. Combining the CDR3 with reference TRBV5-1 and TRBJ1-6 gives the whole variable domain KAGVTQTPRYLIKTRGQQVTLSCSPISGHRSVSWYQQTPGQGLQFLFEYFSETQRNKGNFPGRFSGRQFSNSRSEMNVSTLELGDSALYLCASSLYRGGANSPLHFGNGTRLTVT.

This clonotype showed up many times. The genes are TRBV20-1 and TRBJ2-4, with unresolved D. In germline, CDR1 is DFQATT, CDR2 SNEGSKA (reference sequence). CDR3 length: 13 amino acids. The V end lost 0 bases, the J end lost 2 bases, and 5 bases lay between the germline ends. In nucleotides, the CDR3 is TGCAGTGCTAGAGACCAGACCAAAAACATTCAGTACTTC. Its protein product is CSARDQTKNIQYF.

The table lists this clonotype with many counts. The rearrangement uses TRBV20-1 and TRBJ2-1; D unclear. Per the germline V gene, CDR1 is DFQATT and CDR2 is SNEGSKA (reference sequence). With 1 base removed from V and 1 base from J, the gap between germline ends came to 8 bases. This CDR3 region has 14 residues. CDR3 sequence: CSARVGFSYNEQFF. CDR3 sequence (DNA): TGCAGTGCTAGAGTGGGATTTTCCTACAATGAGCAGTTCTTC.

This clonotype was counted only a few times. V is TRBV9 and J is TRBJ2-5; 9 bases match TRBD1. The CDR3 spans 12 residues. The ends lost 4 bases at V and 9 bases at J; junction bases unmatched: 4. CDR1 is SGDLS, CDR2 YYNGEE, per germline. CDR3: CASSTGQGPQYF. CDR3 nucleotides: TGTGCCAGCAGCACCGGACAGGGGCCCCAGTACTTC.

On this clonotype itself: A much more abundant neighbour one base away suggests this may be a read error. The rearrangement links TRBV28 to TRBJ2-3; D uncertain. The CDR3 has 12 residues. Germline lookup yields CDR1 MDHEN and CDR2 SYDVKM. CDR3 residues: CASTRNTDSQYF. The CDR3 DNA reads TGTGCCAGCACTAGGAACACAGATTCGCAGTATTTT.

This clonotype has ten or more counts. The chain carries TRBV28 and TRBJ2-7, with D possibly TRBD1 on 6 matching bases. Trimming cost V 6 bases and J 2 bases, with 14 bases left between them. Germline V lookup: CDR1 MDHEN, CDR2 SYDVKM. This CDR3 region has 14 residues. CDR3 in amino acids: CASRTRDKPYEQYF. The CDR3 DNA reads TGTGCCAGCAGAACCCGGGACAAACCCTACGAGCAGTACTTC.

This clonotype turned up a few times. This rearrangement joins TRBV5-1 to TRBJ2-3, with no clear D. This CDR3 region has 13 residues. Germline CDR1 and CDR2: SGHRS and YFSETQ. Trimming left V 4 bases short and J 6 bases short, with 12 bases between. CDR3: CASSNDGRDTQYF. DNA of the CDR3: TGCGCCAGCAGCAACGACGGTCGTGATACGCAGTATTTT.

The V call is TRBV11-1, the J call TRBJ2-1; 10 bases are a match to TRBD2. Germline lookup yields CDR1 SGHAT and CDR2 FQDESV (reference sequence). Trimming removed 5 bases from V and 0 bases from J; junction bases left unmatched: 13. This CDR3 has 19 amino acids. As DNA, the CDR3 is TGTGCCAGCAGCCCGTGGCGCCTAGCGGGAGTTTCCTCCTACAATGAGCAGTTCTTC. Encoded protein: CASSPWRLAGVSSYNEQFF. Variable domain in full (rest from reference TRBV11-1 and TRBJ2-1): EAEVAQSPRYKITEKSQAVAFWCDPISGHATLYWYRQILGQGPELLVQFQDESVVDDSQLPKDRFSAERLKGVDSTLKIQPAELGDSAMYLCASSPWRLAGVSSYNEQFFGPGTRLTVL.

The sample holds many counts of this clonotype. The chain uses TRBV6-1 and TRBJ2-5; D call uncertain. The V and J ends lost 8 bases and 4 bases respectively, with 14 bases between them. This CDR3 spans 13 amino acids. In germline, CDR1 is MNHNS, CDR2 SASEGT. The chain's CDR3 is CASRDRLRETQYF. The CDR3, as DNA: TGTGCCAGCCGCGACCGCCTCCGAGAGACCCAGTACTTC.

This clonotype was observed at least ten times. V usage is TRBV20-1 and J usage is TRBJ1-2, with unresolved D. The V end was cut by 2 bases, the J end by 0 bases, with 4 bases between. The germline gives CDR1 DFQATT, CDR2 SNEGSKA (reference sequence). CDR3 length: 12 amino acids. CDR3 sequence reads: CSARQANYGYTF. The DNA for the CDR3 is TGCAGTGCTAGACAGGCTAACTATGGCTACACCTTC.

This clonotype was seen at least ten times. This sequence joins TRBV12-3 or TRBV12-4 and TRBJ2-7; TRBD1 is a possible D gene (6 bases). Trimming removed 4 bases from V and 4 bases from J, with 14 bases in between. CDR3 length: 14 residues. The CDR3: CASSSTGPGYEQYF. CDR3 sequence (DNA): TGTGCCAGCAGTTCTACAGGGCCCGGGTACGAGCAGTACTTC.

The V gene is TRBV9, the J gene TRBJ2-3; the D gene is possibly TRBD2 (5 bases). V lost 1 base and J lost 4, with 13 bases in between. Germline V CDR1 and CDR2: SGDLS, YYNGEE. The length of the CDR3 is 15 residues. As DNA, the CDR3 is TGTGCCAGCAGCGTAACCGGGAACGGGGCAGATACGCAGTATTTT. Encoded protein: CASSVTGNGADTQYF. The variable domain in full, with the rest retrieved from reference TRBV9 and TRBJ2-3, is DSGVTQTPKHLITATGQRVTLRCSPRSGDLSVYWYQQSLDQGLQFLIQYYNGEERAKGNILERFSAQQFPDLHSELNLSSLELGDSALYFCASSVTGNGADTQYFGPGTRLTVL.

This clonotype was counted ten times or more. The chain combines TRBV7-8 with TRBJ2-1; D is ambiguous. V was trimmed by 1 base and J by 8 bases, leaving 6 bases between them. CDR1 and CDR2 from the germline V gene are SGHVS and FQNEAQ. The CDR3 sequence is 12 residues long. The CDR3 DNA sequence: TGTGCCAGCAGCTTAGTCGGAGATGAGCAGTTCTTC. This sequence encodes CASSLVGDEQFF. The whole variable domain, filled in from reference TRBV7-8 and TRBJ2-1, reads GAGVSQSPRYKVAKRGQDVALRCDPISGHVSLFWYQQALGQGPEFLTYFQNEAQLDKSGLPSDRFFAERPEGSVSTLKIQRTQQEDSAVYLCASSLVGDEQFFGPGTRLTVL.

In its sample, this clonotype was seen many times. The chain joins TRBV12-3 or TRBV12-4 to TRBJ2-2; D possibly matches TRBD1 or TRBD2 (5 bases each). This CDR3 has 17 amino acids. Trimming left V 3 bases short and J 5 bases short, with 19 bases between. CDR3 nucleotides: TGTGCCAGCAGTTTGACTTGGGGAAGGAGGACAACCGGGGAGCTGTTTTTT. Translated: CASSLTWGRRTTGELFF.

This clonotype was picked up many times. The V and J genes are TRBV5-1 and TRBJ2-7; 10 bases match TRBD1. The length of the CDR3 is 16 residues. After removal of 2 bases from V and 4 bases from J, the junction contained 9 bases not matched to a gene. Germline CDR1 is SGHRS and CDR2 is YFSETQ. CDR3 region: CASSFTGTGDSYEQYF. The CDR3, as DNA: TGCGCCAGCAGCTTTACCGGGACAGGGGACTCATACGAGCAGTACTTC.

As concerns this clonotype: One end of the junction fails to match germline, which may point to a read error. This chain joins TRBV6-9 and TRBJ2-7; D call uncertain. Per germline, CDR1 MNHGY and CDR2 SVAAGI. CDR3 length equals 13 residues. The CDR3 loop reads CTSSSGASYEQYF. CDR3 sequence (DNA): TGTACCAGCAGTTCAGGAGCCTCCTACGAGCAGTACTTC.

This sequence joins TRBV19 and TRBJ1-2; tentatively, D is TRBD1 (6 bases). Germline V gene sequence: CDR1 LNHDA, CDR2 SQIVND (reference sequence). Trimming removed 7 bases at V and 4 bases at J, with 22 bases between. The CDR3 extends over 16 amino acids. CDR3 DNA: TGTGCCAGTACCAATAATAGGGGGGGACGGAGCTATGGCTACACCTTC. It yields the protein CASTNNRGGRSYGYTF.

In its sample, this clonotype was seen many times. CDR3 in DNA: TGTGCCAGCAGCCAAGTTGTAGCGGGAGAAGGAGAGACCCAGTACTTC. Translation: CASSQVVAGEGETQYF. The chain is built from TRBV3-1 and TRBJ2-5, with TRBD2 matching 9 bases. The J segment lost 4 bases and the V segment lost 1 base, leaving 7 bases of the junction unmatched. This CDR3 has 16 amino acids. CDR1 and CDR2 (germline): LGHDT, YNNKEL (reference sequence).

V and J are TRBV24-1 and TRBJ2-2; D call uncertain. Deletions cut 4 bases from V and 6 bases from J, with 5 bases between. The germline V gene encodes CDR1 KGHDR and CDR2 SFDVKD. This CDR3 comprises 12 residues. The DNA for the CDR3 is TGTGCCACCAGTGAACCGCCCGGGGAGCTGTTTTTT. Translation gives CATSEPPGELFF.

The chain has TRBV9 and TRBJ2-7; D remains ambiguous. V gave up 1 base and J gave up 5 bases, with 13 bases separating them. Germline V gives CDR1 SGDLS, CDR2 YYNGEE. The CDR3 is 14 residues long. The CDR3 DNA reads as TGTGCCAGCAGCGTATCAGGTCAGAGGAACGAGCAGTACTTC. Protein: CASSVSGQRNEQYF. Supplemented by reference TRBV9 and TRBJ2-7, the full variable domain reads DSGVTQTPKHLITATGQRVTLRCSPRSGDLSVYWYQQSLDQGLQFLIQYYNGEERAKGNILERFSAQQFPDLHSELNLSSLELGDSALYFCASSVSGQRNEQYFGPGTRLTVT.

This clonotype has a count of ten or more. This sequence joins TRBV28 and TRBJ1-1; tentative D call: TRBD1 (5 bases). Germline assignment: CDR1 MDHEN and CDR2 SYDVKM. Trimming removed 5 bases from V and 7 bases from J, with 11 bases in between. This CDR3 has 12 residues. The CDR3 nucleotides are TGTGCCAGCAGTCCCCAAGGGGTTGAAGCTTTCTTT. Its protein is CASSPQGVEAFF.

This clonotype came up a few times. The chain links TRBV30 to TRBJ1-6; D gene unclear. The V gene lost 3 bases and the J gene lost 8 bases, with 14 bases spanning the gap. Germline V gives CDR1 GTSNPN, CDR2 SVGIG (reference sequence). This CDR3 region has 14 residues. The CDR3 loop is CAWRRVADYSPLHF. Here the CDR3 DNA reads TGTGCCTGGAGGAGGGTTGCCGATTATTCACCCCTCCACTTT.

This clonotype was detected many times. The chain uses TRBV3-1 and TRBJ2-2; maybe TRBD1 (5 bases). The CDR3 totals 15 residues. Per the germline V gene, CDR1 is LGHDT and CDR2 is YNNKEL (reference sequence). V dropped 0 bases and J dropped 1 base, with 6 bases sitting between them. This CDR3 is CASSQDTGNTGELFF. The DNA of the CDR3 is TGTGCCAGCAGCCAAGATACAGGGAACACCGGGGAGCTGTTTTTT.

This clonotype was seen repeatedly, ten times or more. The chain couples TRBV28 to TRBJ2-4, with D possibly being TRBD1 or TRBD2 (5 bases each). The ends were cut back, 2 bases at V and 7 bases at J, with 15 bases in the middle. The CDR3 runs to 15 residues. From germline, CDR1 is MDHEN and CDR2 SYDVKM. CDR3 in DNA: TGTGCCAGCAGTTTAGCCGGGACCTATGGGAACATTCAGTACTTC. Translating it yields CASSLAGTYGNIQYF.

This clonotype was seen ten or more times. The gene calls are TRBV10-3 and TRBJ2-7, with TRBD2 matching over 16 bases. V trimming: 7 bases; J trimming: 1 base; junction bases outside the gene matches: 16. Germline V gives CDR1 ENHRY, CDR2 SYGVKD. This CDR3 is 20 amino acids long. The CDR3 spells CAIKTGLGLAGGLGSYEQYF. DNA of the CDR3: TGTGCCATCAAAACGGGACTGGGACTAGCGGGAGGGCTGGGTTCCTACGAGCAGTACTTC.

This clonotype showed up many times. The chain recombines TRBV5-1 with TRBJ1-4; a possible D gene is TRBD1 (5 bases). The CDR3 runs 14 residues. V shed 0 bases and J shed 8 bases, with 11 bases lying between them. Per the germline V gene, CDR1 is SGHRS and CDR2 is YFSETQ. CDR3 residues: CASSLVQEGEKLFF. The CDR3 region has the DNA TGCGCCAGCAGCTTGGTACAGGAAGGAGAAAAACTGTTTTTT.

The chain combines TRBV2 with TRBJ1-5; 9 nucleotides agree with TRBD1. The V gene's germline CDR1 is SNHLY and CDR2 FYNNEI. V lost 4 bases and J lost 6; bases outside the gene matches: 7. CDR3 size: 15 residues. The CDR3 DNA follows: TGTGCCAGCAGTGGAGGACAGGGGTTACTTCAGCCCCAGCATTTT. This codes for CASSGGQGLLQPQHF.

This rearrangement joins TRBV10-3 to TRBJ2-3; D is undetermined. The V end was cut by 3 bases, the J end by 0 bases, with 16 bases between. The germline gives CDR1 ENHRY, CDR2 SYGVKD. This CDR3 comprises 17 residues. CDR3 sequence (DNA): TGTGCCATCAGTGATAGGACGTCTGACTTTAGCACAGATACGCAGTATTTT. Encoded protein: CAISDRTSDFSTDTQYF.